This passage covers 31 T cell receptor beta chains from one sample sequenced in a study of CD8 T cells in ankylosing spondylitis. Findings of the study overall: One TCR beta motif, made up of several highly homologous variants, appeared characteristic of ankylosing spondylitis blood.

Antigens of these TCRs are unknown. Each CDR3 protein is one row after TCRdb ran MiXCR on the 5' RACE reads. The top ten hold about 42% of the sample, which has fewer than 250,000 distinct CDR3 sequences, approximately 20% seen once. Source material: blood, either unsorted or a sorted T cell fraction (not recorded which). The source is a male donor with ankylosing spondylitis.

This clonotype was detected once. This sequence joins TRBV21-1 and TRBJ2-1; the table's D gene call, TRBD2, was not cross checked with the DNA. TRBV21-1 is shown as a pseudogene. CDR3 length equals 16 residues. The DNA of the CDR3 is TGTGCCAGCAGCAAAGACCGCTCGGGGTCCTACAATGAGCAGTTCTTC. Protein sequence: CASSKDRSGSYNEQFF.

This chain joins TRBV11-2 and TRBJ2-1; D tentatively reads TRBD1 or TRBD2 (5 bases each). CDR1 is SGHAT, CDR2 FQNNGV, per germline. The CDR3 covers 13 residues. V was cut by 4 bases and J by 7 bases, with 11 bases left in between. The CDR3 sequence is CASSWGWWNEQFF. In DNA form, the CDR3 reads TGTGCCAGCAGCTGGGGGTGGTGGAATGAGCAGTTCTTC.

The rearrangement links TRBV7-9 to TRBJ1-4; D uncertain. The CDR3 contains 12 residues. Germline CDR1 is SEHNR and CDR2 is FQNEAQ (reference sequence). V was shortened by 4 bases and J by 6 bases, with 6 bases between the two germline ends. The CDR3 here is CASSSWDEKLFF. CDR3 DNA: TGTGCCAGCAGCTCCTGGGATGAAAAACTGTTTTTT.

This sequence joins TRBV7-6 and TRBJ2-3, with 8 bases identical to TRBD2. The CDR3 is 17 amino acids. With V trimmed by 3 bases and J by 2 bases, 10 bases remained unmatched. Germline lookup yields CDR1 SGHVS and CDR2 FNYEAQ. Here the CDR3 DNA reads TGTGCCAGCAGCTTCTGGACCAGCGGGGGCGTCACAGATACGCAGTATTTT. As protein: CASSFWTSGGVTDTQYF.

The CDR3 spells CASSPRLAGFQETQYF. The CDR3 DNA is TGTGCCAGCAGCCCCAGACTAGCGGGGTTCCAAGAGACCCAGTACTTC. This sequence joins TRBV7-9 and TRBJ2-5; 11 nucleotides agree with TRBD2. The germline V gene encodes CDR1 SEHNR and CDR2 FQNEAQ (reference sequence). The CDR3 is made up of 16 amino acids. Trimming cost V 5 bases and J 1 base; bases outside gene matches: 6. The full variable domain, rest sourced from reference TRBV7-9 and TRBJ2-5, is DTGVSQNPRHKITKRGQNVTFRCDPISEHNRLYWYRQTLGQGPEFLTYFQNEAQLEKSRLLSDRFSAERPKGSFSTLEIQRTEQGDSAMYLCASSPRLAGFQETQYFGPGTRLLVL.

This clonotype was detected a few times. The chain carries TRBV6-5 and TRBJ2-1; no definite D call. The CDR3 totals 15 residues. V was cut by 2 bases and J by 1 base, with 9 bases left in between. Germline-derived CDR1 and CDR2 are MNHEY and SVGAGI. The CDR3 DNA sequence: TGTGCCAGCAGTTACGTTGTCCCGTCCTACAATGAGCAGTTCTTC. It is translated as CASSYVVPSYNEQFF.

For the CDR3, the DNA is TGCAGTGCTGGGACGGGTACTGAAGCTTTCTTT. Protein product: CSAGTGTEAFF. V gene TRBV20-1 combines with J gene TRBJ1-1; possibly TRBD1 for D (5 bases). The CDR3 contains 11 residues. CDR1 DFQATT and CDR2 SNEGSKA come from the germline V gene (reference sequence). Trimming pared 5 bases from V and 5 bases from J, leaving 9 bases between.

This clonotype was recorded a few times. The V call is TRBV29-1, the J call TRBJ2-2; the match to TRBD1 covers 9 bases. V lost 0 bases and J lost 7; bases outside the gene matches: 15. CDR3 length equals 18 residues. Germline CDR1 SQVTM, CDR2 ANQGSEA. The CDR3 here is CSVEDSKGQGIWNGELFF. CDR3 bases: TGCAGCGTTGAAGATAGCAAGGGACAGGGAATTTGGAACGGGGAGCTGTTTTTT.

V usage is TRBV5-6 and J usage is TRBJ2-1; D is undetermined. The CDR3 runs 15 residues. Trimming pared 0 bases from V and 4 bases from J, leaving 11 bases between. Germline assignment: CDR1 SGHDT and CDR2 YYEEEE. The CDR3 is CASSLDSLAYNEQFF. CDR3 in DNA: TGTGCCAGCAGCTTGGACAGCCTGGCGTACAATGAGCAGTTCTTC.

This clonotype was observed a few times. The rearrangement uses TRBV27 and TRBJ2-2; D not resolved. Germline CDR1 reads MNHEY; CDR2 reads SMNVEV (reference sequence). There are 14 residues in the CDR3. Trimming removed 8 bases at V and 4 bases at J, with 14 bases between. CDR3 nucleotides: TGTGCCAGCTCGGCGGCGCCGGTCACCGGGGAGCTGTTTTTT. It is translated as CASSAAPVTGELFF.

This clonotype was found a few times. The rearrangement joins TRBV7-9 to TRBJ2-7, with unresolved D. CDR3 length equals 12 residues. The germline gives CDR1 SEHNR, CDR2 FQNEAQ (reference sequence). The V and J ends lost 1 base and 7 bases respectively, with 8 bases between them. CDR3 loop: CASSLGSGEQYF. The CDR3 DNA sequence: TGTGCCAGCAGCTTAGGGTCTGGGGAGCAGTACTTC.

This clonotype has at least ten counts. The chain has TRBV28 and TRBJ2-1; 10 nucleotides agree with TRBD2. CDR1 MDHEN and CDR2 SYDVKM come from the germline V gene. Trimming at V came to 4 bases and at J to 7 bases, leaving 10 bases not matched to a gene. This CDR3 has 16 amino acids. CDR3 residues: CASSSLRLAGNNEQFF. CDR3 sequence (DNA): TGTGCCAGCAGTTCACTGCGACTAGCGGGCAATAATGAGCAGTTCTTC.

V and J are TRBV29-1 and TRBJ2-1; 9 positions agree with TRBD2. The CDR3 is made up of 16 amino acids. Unmatched junction bases numbered 13, after V lost 6 bases and J lost 4 bases. Per germline, CDR1 SQVTM and CDR2 ANQGSEA. The CDR3 nucleotides read TGCAGCGTGGCCCTAGCGGGACGGAACTTTTACAATGAGCAGTTCTTC. Protein sequence: CSVALAGRNFYNEQFF.

V and J are TRBV27 and TRBJ2-1; 8 nucleotides match TRBD2. Germline trimming cut 4 bases from V and 6 bases from J; bases unmatched to any gene: 5. Germline V lookup: CDR1 MNHEY, CDR2 SMNVEV (reference sequence). The CDR3 is 14 amino acids. In DNA form, the CDR3 reads TGTGCCAGCAGTTGGGGACTAGTTGGCAATGAGCAGTTCTTC. It codes for CASSWGLVGNEQFF.

The gene calls are TRBV2 and TRBJ2-7; TRBD2 matches 12 bases. This CDR3 is 15 amino acids long. Germline V CDR1 and CDR2: SNHLY, FYNNEI. The V and J ends lost 7 bases and 5 bases, in that order; junction bases with no gene match: 9. The CDR3 protein is CASIRLAGDPHEQYF. Written as DNA, the CDR3 is TGTGCCAGCATTAGACTAGCGGGAGATCCCCACGAGCAGTACTTC.

The chain couples TRBV5-5 to TRBJ2-1; TRBD2 aligns across 8 bases. V gave up 0 bases and J gave up 8 bases; unmatched junction bases: 7. The CDR3 spans 15 residues. Germline lookup yields CDR1 SGHKS and CDR2 YYEKEE (reference sequence). The CDR3 loop reads CASSLANGRADEQFF. DNA for the CDR3: TGTGCCAGCAGCTTGGCGAACGGGAGGGCTGATGAGCAGTTCTTC.

At least ten counts were recorded for this clonotype. The chain carries TRBV29-1 and TRBJ1-1; tentatively, D is TRBD1 (5 bases). The CDR3 totals 12 residues. With 3 bases removed from V and 6 bases from J, the gap between germline ends came to 11 bases. From germline, CDR1 is SQVTM and CDR2 ANQGSEA. The CDR3 region is CSVDKGRAEAFF. Written as DNA, the CDR3 is TGCAGCGTTGATAAGGGACGGGCTGAAGCTTTCTTT.

The CDR3 DNA reads TGTGCCAGCAGCCCCCTCGTTGGCAGTTTGTACTTC. It encodes CASSPLVGSLYF. J is TRBJ2-4 and V is TRBV7-2; unclear D gene. The CDR3 contains 12 residues. Deletions cut 5 bases from V and 15 bases from J, with 17 bases between. Germline CDR1 SGHTA, CDR2 FQGNSA.

The DNA for the CDR3 is TGTGCCAGCAGCCAAGATTTCTGGACTAGTGGCAATGAGCAGTTCTTC. Translating it yields CASSQDFWTSGNEQFF. The gene calls are TRBV14 and TRBJ2-1, with 7 bases that match TRBD2. After removal of 0 bases from V and 6 bases from J, the junction contained 8 bases not matched to a gene. The CDR3 consists of 16 residues. In germline, CDR1 is SGHDN, CDR2 FVKESK.

This chain links TRBV6-2 or TRBV6-3 with TRBJ1-5; D is unclear. The CDR3 runs to 13 residues. Trimming removed 2 bases from V and 7 bases from J, with 9 bases in between. The germline gives CDR1 MNHEY, CDR2 SVGEGT. The DNA of the CDR3 is TGTGCCAGCAGTTACGGGAGTGCCCAGCCCCAGCATTTT. It translates to CASSYGSAQPQHF.

The table lists this clonotype with many counts. This chain connects TRBV12-3 or TRBV12-4 to TRBJ1-1, with D maybe TRBD1 (5 bases). This CDR3 contains 17 residues. V lost 5 bases, J lost 0 bases, and 19 bases lay in between. The DNA of the CDR3 is TGTGCCAGCAGTCCCCCTTGGGACGGTCTAATGAACACTGAAGCTTTCTTT. It encodes CASSPPWDGLMNTEAFF.

CDR3 DNA: TGTGCCAGCAGTCCCACTATGCGGACTGATTACGAGCAGTACTTC. It encodes CASSPTMRTDYEQYF. The chain uses TRBV6-7 and TRBJ2-7; D possibly corresponds to TRBD2 (5 bases). TRBV6-7 is an ORF for which the function is uncertain. This CDR3 has 15 amino acids. V was clipped by 5 bases and J by 4 bases, with 18 bases between them.

This clonotype appeared a few times. The genes are TRBV29-1 and TRBJ2-7, with D maybe TRBD2 (6 bases). This CDR3 contains 12 residues. The V gene's germline CDR1 is SQVTM and CDR2 ANQGSEA. V lost 8 bases to trimming and J lost 5 bases, with 16 bases between them. Here the CDR3 reads CSTQEGLDEQYF. CDR3 nucleotide sequence: TGCAGCACCCAGGAGGGGCTGGACGAGCAGTACTTC.

The chain combines TRBV5-1 with TRBJ2-7, with D possibly TRBD1 on 5 matching bases. The CDR3 extends over 14 amino acids. Germline lookup yields CDR1 SGHRS and CDR2 YFSETQ. Trimming shortened V by 4 bases and J by 5 bases, and 16 bases separated the two germline ends. The CDR3 protein is CASSEWGLGHEQYF. The CDR3 DNA reads TGCGCCAGCAGCGAGTGGGGCCTCGGCCACGAGCAGTACTTC.

The V and J genes are TRBV10-3 and TRBJ1-4; D call uncertain. The CDR3 runs 16 residues. Germline assignment: CDR1 ENHRY and CDR2 SYGVKD. V lost 5 bases to trimming and J lost 1 base, with 14 bases between them. The DNA for the CDR3 is TGTGCCATCAGTCCCAGTGGTGATATAACTAATGAAAAACTGTTTTTT. This sequence encodes CAISPSGDITNEKLFF.

The sample holds a few counts of this clonotype. This chain connects TRBV7-9 to TRBJ1-2, with D unclear. Germline CDR1 reads SEHNR; CDR2 reads FQNEAQ (reference sequence). V lost 4 bases and J lost 3, with 9 bases in between. CDR3 length: 13 amino acids. CDR3 sequence: CASSSSDYYGYTF. As DNA, the CDR3 is TGTGCCAGCAGCTCTTCGGACTACTATGGCTACACCTTC.

This sequence joins TRBV9 and TRBJ2-1; the match to TRBD2 covers 7 bases. The CDR3 runs to 16 residues. Germline V gene sequence: CDR1 SGDLS, CDR2 YYNGEE. The V gene end was trimmed by 2 bases and the J gene end by 3 bases; junction bases not matched to a gene: 8. The CDR3 sequence: CASSVGSGGGYNEQFF. CDR3 sequence (DNA): TGTGCCAGCAGCGTGGGATCGGGGGGTGGCTACAATGAGCAGTTCTTC.

V usage is TRBV12-3 or TRBV12-4 and J usage is TRBJ2-1; 9 bases fit TRBD2. The CDR3 length is 16 residues. Losses at the gene ends were 4 bases for V and 3 bases for J; bases not matched to a gene: 7. CDR3 coding DNA: TGTGCCAGCAGTTCCATGACTAGCGGAAGCTACAATGAGCAGTTCTTC. Protein sequence: CASSSMTSGSYNEQFF.

The chain couples TRBV18 to TRBJ2-1, with TRBD2 matching over 10 bases. CDR3 size: 13 residues. Germline-derived CDR1 and CDR2 are KGHSH and LQKENI. The V and J ends lost 9 bases and 8 bases, in that order; junction bases with no gene match: 7. This CDR3 reads CASASGSLYEQFF. The CDR3 DNA reads TGTGCCAGTGCTAGCGGGAGCCTCTATGAGCAGTTCTTC.

This clonotype was counted a few times. The gene calls are TRBV6-1 and TRBJ1-3; unclear D gene. The V end was cut by 4 bases, the J end by 0 bases, with 10 bases between. Germline-derived CDR1 and CDR2 are MNHNS and SASEGT. The CDR3 is made up of 15 amino acids. The CDR3 sequence is CASSVTDNSGNTIYF. The CDR3 DNA reads as TGTGCCAGCAGTGTCACCGACAACTCTGGAAACACCATATATTTT.

This clonotype turned up a few times. The chain uses TRBV4-1 and TRBJ2-1, with TRBD2 matching over 7 bases. Unmatched junction bases numbered 10, after V lost 2 bases and J lost 9 bases. This CDR3 spans 15 amino acids. The V gene's germline CDR1 is MGHRA and CDR2 YSYEKL. CDR3 amino acids: CASSQSLAGPTEQFF. CDR3 DNA sequence: TGCGCCAGCAGCCAAAGTTTAGCGGGCCCTACTGAGCAGTTCTTC.